This paragraph reports one T cell receptor beta chain. Repertoires were generated with immunoSEQ multiplex PCR, while TCRdb's copy carries only in-frame clones and drops some. The sample yields some 100,000 clones, approximately 87% seen once. This specimen comes from a study of T cell responses to AZD1222 COVID-19 vaccine. Trimming removed 4 bases at V and 1 base at J, with 17 bases between. The CDR3 extends over 17 amino acids. The germline gives CDR1 SGHDN, CDR2 FVKESK. This sequence originates from an adult who received the AZD1222 COVID-19 vaccine. The sample here was peripheral blood, taken 28 days after the second AZD1222 dose. The rearrangement links TRBV14 to TRBJ2-4; a weak D match, TRBD2 (7 bases). The chain's CDR3 is CASSPGARDYAKNIQYF. The CDR3 DNA follows: TGTGCCAGCAGCCCAGGGGCCAGGGACTACGCCAAAAACATTCAGTACTTC.